Included here is one TCR beta chain sequence, with context. The target antigen is unknown. This entry belongs to a study of regulatory T cells in long-lasting Graves disease. General study points: Small sample size may have lowered accuracy. Newly diagnosed disease favored TRBV20-1 and TRBJ2-1 over persistent disease.

Combining iRepertoire HTBI primers with Arm-PCR of CDR3 regions, the authors built TCR beta libraries. One entry per CDR3 protein, called by TCRdb with MiXCR from the multiplex PCR reads. The profile shows over 450,000 distinct CDR3 sequences, roughly 21% of them singletons. CDR1 is WNHNN and CDR2 is SYGVQD in the germline V gene (reference sequence). The CDR3 length is 14 residues. Trimming took 6 bases from V and 3 from J, leaving 14 bases between them. Time point defined: persistent/refractory GD, antithyroid drugs over 5 years with positive TRAb. With RNA extracted from PBMCs as input, the TCR library was made.

The sample was peripheral blood mononuclear cells (PBMCs), taken when the disease was refractory, from a patient treated with antithyroid drugs. This clonotype was sampled from a female donor with Graves disease. The gene calls are TRBV10-1 and TRBJ2-5; possible D gene TRBD2, 5 bases. CDR3 sequence reads: CASRAVGMKETQYF. DNA for the CDR3: TGCGCCAGCAGAGCCGTCGGGATGAAAGAGACCCAGTACTTC.